These T cell receptor beta chains were read from a single sample in a study of beta chain features in type 1 diabetes. Libraries were prepared by immunoSEQ multiplex PCR; TCRdb keeps only in-frame clonotypes and omits some of them. The data contain about 700,000 clones, over 10% of them singletons. Specimen: naive CD4+ T cells from blood. These TCRs come from a man aged 18 to 35 with type 1 diabetes. CDR3s include the opening cysteine and the closing phenylalanine or tryptophan. The D gene is left open where the match is weak. Size is omitted from some rows. Given values are once, few, many or a class for expanded clones.

j_call,d_call,v_call,clone_size,cdr3_aa,cdr3_nt
TRBJ1-1,.,TRBV6-6,.,CASTLGERTEAFF,TGTGCCAGCACCCTTGGGGAAAGGACTGAAGCTTTCTTT
TRBJ1-2,TRBD1,TRBV5-1,.,CASSSGGGNYGYTF,TGCGCCAGCAGCTCAGGGGGCGGTAACTATGGCTACACCTTC
TRBJ1-2,.,TRBV4-1,.,CASSPPGQLNYGYTF,TGCGCCAGCAGCCCACCGGGACAACTAAACTATGGCTACACCTTC
TRBJ2-2,.,TRBV6-1,few,CASSEVRFGELFF,TGTGCCAGCAGTGAAGTGAGATTCGGGGAGCTGTTTTTT
TRBJ2-7,TRBD1,TRBV28,few,CASSSGTGTYEQYF,TGTGCCAGCAGTTCCGGGACAGGTACCTACGAGCAGTACTTC
TRBJ1-1,.,TRBV5-1,.,CASRVGQTTEAFF,TGCGCCAGCAGGGTTGGACAAACCACTGAAGCTTTCTTT
TRBJ2-7,.,TRBV2,.,CASSESPPGIYEQYF,TGTGCCAGCAGTGAATCTCCCCCAGGAATCTACGAGCAGTACTTC
TRBJ1-5,.,TRBV6-5,few,CASSYSPIMAQHF,TGTGCCAGCAGTTACTCCCCAATCATGGCCCAGCATTTT
TRBJ1-1,.,TRBV28,.,CASWGAPANTEAFF,TGTGCCAGCTGGGGAGCCCCAGCGAACACTGAAGCTTTCTTT
TRBJ2-3,.,TRBV9,.,CASSVMTDTQYF,TGTGCCAGCAGCGTAATGACAGATACGCAGTATTTT
TRBJ2-3,.,TRBV25-1,few,CASSEYIKSTDTQYF,TGTGCCAGCAGTGAATATATTAAGAGCACAGATACGCAGTATTTT
TRBJ2-1,.,TRBV6-1,few,CASSEGVNEQFF,TGTGCCAGCAGTGAAGGGGTCAATGAGCAGTTCTTC
TRBJ1-2,TRBD1,TRBV2,few,CASRRTGNPNYGYTF,TGTGCCAGCAGGAGGACAGGAAACCCTAACTATGGCTACACCTTC
TRBJ2-7,TRBD1,TRBV29-1,.,CSVSGTGNSYEQYF,TGCAGCGTTAGTGGGACAGGGAACTCCTACGAGCAGTACTTC
TRBJ2-3,.,TRBV5-4,.,CASSLEGPADTQYF,TGTGCCAGCAGCTTGGAGGGACCTGCGGATACGCAGTATTTT
TRBJ2-5,.,TRBV6-5,.,CASSYSLSTDMETQYF,TGTGCCAGCAGTTACTCCCTTTCGACAGATATGGAGACCCAGTACTTC
TRBJ2-1,.,TRBV4-1,few,CASSQDWGHISLGQFF,TGCGCCAGCAGCCAAGATTGGGGACACATCTCTTTAGGGCAGTTCTTC
TRBJ2-7,TRBD1,TRBV7-9,.,CASSQGQGHYEQYF,TGTGCCAGCAGCCAAGGACAGGGGCACTACGAGCAGTACTTC
TRBJ2-5,.,TRBV19,few,CASSPRQIQETQYF,TGTGCCAGTAGTCCCCGACAGATTCAAGAGACCCAGTACTTC